These T cell receptor beta chains were read from a single sample in a study of tumor-infiltrating lymphocytes in glioblastoma multiforme. MiXCR, run by TCRdb on the multiplex PCR reads, gives a single entry per CDR3 protein. The sample shows around 30,000 distinct CDR3 sequences, 50% to 75% of them seen only once. Sequenced input: brain tumor tissue. These receptors originate from a male donor with glioblastoma. CDR3s include the opening cysteine and the closing phenylalanine or tryptophan. D genes are given only for firm matches. Not every row has a clone size; where given, it reads once, few, many or a size class.

d_gene	v_gene	j_gene	abundance	CDR3nt	CDR3aa
TRBD2	TRBV5-1	TRBJ2-2	few	TGCGCCAGCAGCTTAGGACTAGCGGGAGCGGACGGGGAGCTGTTTTTT	CASSLGLAGADGELFF
TRBD2	TRBV5-1	TRBJ2-1	few	TGCGCCAGCAGCCTCGGCGACGGGAGGGACAATGAGCAGTTCTTC	CASSLGDGRDNEQFF
.	TRBV20-1	TRBJ2-7	once	TGCAGTGCTGACCCGGACATCGACCAGTCCTACGAGCAGTACTTC	CSADPDIDQSYEQYF
TRBD2	TRBV7-9	TRBJ2-1	.	TGCGCCAGCAGGGCGACTAGCGGGAGGGCCGCAACTGATCAGTTCTTC	CASRATSGRAATDQFF
.	TRBV28	TRBJ1-6	.	TGTGCCAGCAGCTCCCCGGGGGCAGAAGGTAATTCACCCCTCCACTTT	CASSSPGAEGNSPLHF
.	TRBV29-1	TRBJ2-7	few	TGCAGCGCGCTCGACAACTCCTGCGAGCAGTACTTC	CSALDNSCEQYF
TRBD2	TRBV6-5	TRBJ2-7	many	TGTGCCAGCAGCTGGACTAGCGGGAGGAGGTCCTACGAGCAGTACTTC	CASSWTSGRRSYEQYF
TRBD1	TRBV20-1	TRBJ1-5	many	TGCAGTGCTGTACCGGGACAGCGTAGAGGGTATAGCAATCAGCCCCAGCATTTT	CSAVPGQRRGYSNQPQHF
.	TRBV29-1	TRBJ2-1	.	TGCATCGTTGGGGAGCGGAACTGGGGCAATGAGCAGTTCTTC	CIVGERNWGNEQFF
.	TRBV11-1	TRBJ2-3	.	TGTTCCAGCAGCTTAACCAGCGGCCCCACAGATACGCAGTATTTT	CSSSLTSGPTDTQYF
.	TRBV10-3	TRBJ2-2	.	TGTGCCATCCCTATACCGAGACAACCGAACACTGGGGAGCTGTTTTTT	CAIPIPRQPNTGELFF
.	TRBV7-8	TRBJ2-7	many	TGTGCCAGCAGCTTAGTGGAGGGAATGTCCTACGAGCAGTACTTC	CASSLVEGMSYEQYF
.	TRBV25-1	TRBJ2-5	many	TGTGCCAGCAGTGCTTTCCGGCTGGAAGAGACCCAGTACTTC	CASSAFRLEETQYF
.	TRBV4-2	TRBJ1-5	.	TGTGCCAGCTGCCATGAACAGGGAGAGGATCAGCCCCAGCCTTTT	CASCHEQGEDQPQPF
.	TRBV11-3	TRBJ2-1	.	TGTGCCAGCAGCTTGGAGGTGCGGAACAATGAGCAGTTCTTC	CASSLEVRNNEQFF
TRBD1	TRBV5-5	TRBJ2-7	.	TGTGCCAGAAGCTCGGGACAGATGTACGAGCAGTACTTC	CARSSGQMYEQYF
.	TRBV5-1	TRBJ2-6	.	TGCGCCAGCAGCCCCGCCGGGTCTGGGGCCAACGTCCTGACTTTC	CASSPAGSGANVLTF
.	TRBV10-3	TRBJ2-3	.	TGTGCCATCAGTGAACCGGATTCGGATACACAGTATTTT	CAISEPDSDTQYF
.	TRBV11-2	TRBJ2-3	.	TGTGCCAGCAGCTTAGGTCCGGAAACAGATACGCAGTATTTT	CASSLGPETDTQYF
.	TRBV13	TRBJ2-1	many	TGTGCCAGCAGCTCTCAGGGGCCCGTCGATGAGCAGTTCTTC	CASSSQGPVDEQFF
.	TRBV5-6	TRBJ2-7	.	TGTGCGAGCAGCTTAGTCCGGGACGGACAAATCGGGCAGTACTTC	CASSLVRDGQIGQYF
.	TRBV5-1	TRBJ2-1	many	TGCGCCAGCAGCCAGGATTTGGGGCGGAATGAGCAGTTCTTC	CASSQDLGRNEQFF
TRBD1	TRBV20-1	TRBJ1-2	many	TGCAGTGCTAGAGACCTCGGACAGGTGGAATATGGCTACACCTTC	CSARDLGQVEYGYTF
.	TRBV11-2	TRBJ2-2	few	TGTGCCAGCAGCTTAGACCTTACGAACACCGGGGAGCTGTTTTTT	CASSLDLTNTGELFF
.	TRBV5-1	TRBJ2-1	many	TGCGCCAGCAGCTTGGATCTAGCGAACTTCAATGAGCAGTTCTTC	CASSLDLANFNEQFF
TRBD2	TRBV5-1	TRBJ2-5	.	TGCGCCAGCAGTTATGGGAATAGCGGGCAACAAGAGAGCCAGTACTTC	CASSYGNSGQQESQYF
.	TRBV11-1	TRBJ2-3	.	TGTGCCAGCAGCTTAGCGCGGATCTCTCTCGATACGCTGTATTTT	CASSLARISLDTLYF
.	TRBV20-1	TRBJ2-1	.	TGCAGTACTAGAGATATGGGGAATGAGCAGATCTTC	CSTRDMGNEQIF
.	TRBV6-9	TRBJ1-1	many	TGTGCCAGCAGTTGTCGAATTGGGGTTACGAACACTGAAGCTTTCTTT	CASSCRIGVTNTEAFF
.	TRBV10-2	TRBJ1-1	.	TGTGCCAGCAGTGAGAGGGGTGAAACTTTCTTT	CASSERGETFF
TRBD2	TRBV5-1	TRBJ2-7	medium-sized	TGCGCCAGCAGCTTGGACGCTAGCGGGCCCTACGAGCAGTACTTC	CASSLDASGPYEQYF
TRBD1	TRBV6-5	TRBJ2-4	.	TGTGCCAGCTTGCCAGTGACAGGGCAAAACATCCAGTACTTC	CASLPVTGQNIQYF
.	TRBV2	TRBJ2-1	.	TGTGCCAGCAGTGGACCCACGGTCTACAATGAGCAGTTCTTC	CASSGPTVYNEQFF
TRBD2	TRBV29-1	TRBJ2-5	.	TGCAGCATTGGGCTAGCGGGAGCAGAGACCAAGTACTTC	CSIGLAGAETKYF
TRBD1	TRBV30	TRBJ2-6	many	TGTGCCTGGAGTAAGGATTACATCAGGGGGCCCAAGAGCTCTGGGGCCAACGTCCTGACTTTC	CAWSKDYIRGPKSSGANVLTF
.	TRBV20-1	TRBJ1-2	.	TGCAATGCTTTGGACACGAACCATGGCTACACCTTC	CNALDTNHGYTF
TRBD1	TRBV4-1	TRBJ2-1	.	TGCACCAGCGGCCTGATATACCGACAGGGGGATGAGCAGTTCTTC	CTSGLIYRQGDEQFF
TRBD2	TRBV28	TRBJ2-5	few	TGTGCCAGCAGTCGCCATTGGGGGGGAAGCCAAGAGACCCAGTACTTC	CASSRHWGGSQETQYF
.	TRBV12-3/TRBV12-4	TRBJ2-7	.	TGTGCCAGCAGTTCCCCGACAGGTTCCTACGAGCAGTACTTC	CASSSPTGSYEQYF
.	TRBV14	TRBJ2-1	many	TGTGCCAGCAGCCAAGAAGTTTACGGTAGCTCCTACAATGAGCAGTTCTTC	CASSQEVYGSSYNEQFF
.	TRBV4-1	TRBJ2-1	.	TGCGCCAATAGCCAAGAAGAAAAGCCCTTTAATGAGCAGTCCTTC	CANSQEEKPFNEQSF
TRBD2	TRBV6-5	TRBJ2-3	.	TGTGCCAGCAAGCGCGGCGGGAGGGGAACAGATACGCAGTATTTT	CASKRGGRGTDTQYF
TRBD1	TRBV7-9	TRBJ1-1	many	TGTGCCATTACAGGGGGCCTGGGGGTCACTGAAGCTTTCTTT	CAITGGLGVTEAFF
.	TRBV29-1	TRBJ2-5	.	TGCAGCGTTCAAAATGACAGTATAATCCAAGAGACTCAGTACTTC	CSVQNDSIIQETQYF
.	TRBV6-1	TRBJ2-2	many	TGTGCCAGCATCTTCAGCGATACGAACACCGGGGAGCTGTTTTTT	CASIFSDTNTGELFF
TRBD2	TRBV5-1	TRBJ2-2	many	TGCGCCAGCAGCCCGGGACTAGCGGGAAAGGACGGGGAGCTGTTTTTT	CASSPGLAGKDGELFF
TRBD1	TRBV11-2	TRBJ2-1	few	TGTGCCAGCAGCTTAGGGCAGGGGGCCTACAATGAGCAGTTCTTC	CASSLGQGAYNEQFF
.	TRBV20-1	TRBJ2-7	.	TGCAGTGCTTATAATGGTCTGTCCTACGAGCAGTACTTC	CSAYNGLSYEQYF
.	TRBV2	TRBJ2-5	.	TGTGCCAGAAAAAGGACTAACCAAGAGACCCAGTACTTC	CARKRTNQETQYF